In its sample, the clone carrying this T cell receptor (beta chain) was seen a few times. The data were produced by immunoSEQ multiplex PCR, yet TCRdb's version contains in-frame clones alone and is incomplete. Of roughly 38,000 clones in the sample, roughly 89% were seen once. The data were taken from a study of T cells in localized non-small cell lung cancer. The V gene's germline CDR1 is GTSNPN and CDR2 SVGIG (reference sequence). Losses at the gene ends were 3 bases for V and 4 bases for J; bases not matched to a gene: 2. The CDR3 runs to 13 residues. The TCR originated in a male donor older than 55 with stage II lung adenocarcinoma. The chain joins TRBV30 to TRBJ2-2; 7 positions match TRBD1. The sequences come from peripheral blood mononuclear cells, collected before any cancer treatment. DNA for the CDR3: TGTGCCTGGAGGACAGGGCTCACCGGGGAGCTGTTTTTT. This sequence encodes CAWRTGLTGELFF.